This TCR beta chain stems from a study of blood T cells in healthy people across ages. In its sample, this clonotype was seen many times. The CDR3 is 11 residues long. The germline V gene encodes CDR1 SGHRS and CDR2 YFSETQ. Then a second PCR, running about 7 to 11 cycles, was carried out with a sample-barcoded 5' primer and a J-beta primer mix. From the 5' RACE reads, TCRdb called clonotypes with MiXCR, one entry per CDR3 protein. In the table there are some 710,000 distinct CDR3 sequences, about 20% of which are singletons. Input material: blood. This receptor was identified in a man between 65 and 85 years old in good health. The chain joins TRBV5-1 to TRBJ2-5; D is tentatively TRBD1 or TRBD2 (5 bases each). The J call may be in error: the DNA end matches TRBJ2-1 better. The CDR3 nucleotides read TGCGCCAGCAGCTTCGGGGCAGAGCAGTTCTTC. Translating it yields CASSFGAEQFF.